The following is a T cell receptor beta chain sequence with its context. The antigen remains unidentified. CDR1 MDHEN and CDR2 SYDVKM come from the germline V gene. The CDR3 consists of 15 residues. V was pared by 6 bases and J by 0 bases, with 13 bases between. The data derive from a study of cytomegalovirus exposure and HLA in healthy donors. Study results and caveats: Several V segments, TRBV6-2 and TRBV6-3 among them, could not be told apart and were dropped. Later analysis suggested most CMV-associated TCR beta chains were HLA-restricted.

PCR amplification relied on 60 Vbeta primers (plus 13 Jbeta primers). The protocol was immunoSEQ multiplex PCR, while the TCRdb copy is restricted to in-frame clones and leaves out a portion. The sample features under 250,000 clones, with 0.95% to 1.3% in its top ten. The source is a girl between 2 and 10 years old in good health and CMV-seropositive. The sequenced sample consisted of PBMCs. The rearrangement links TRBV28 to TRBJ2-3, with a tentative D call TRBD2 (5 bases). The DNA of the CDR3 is TGTGCCAGCAGCCCTCTGAGGGTAAGCACAGATACGCAGTATTTT. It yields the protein CASSPLRVSTDTQYF.